The T cell receptor beta chain described here comes from a study of blood T cell repertoires in COVID-19. Study in general: Acute and convalescent COVID-19 samples came from the United States, Italy and Spain.

Germline assignment: CDR1 KGHSH and CDR2 LQKENI. The ends lost 3 bases at V and 6 bases at J; junction bases unmatched: 9. The CDR3 spans 16 residues. TCRdb's copy holds only in-frame clones and misses some; the assay was immunoSEQ multiplex PCR. The data hold approximately 220,000 clones, with approximately 80% observed a single time. The sample comprised peripheral blood. The V call is TRBV18, the J call TRBJ2-7, with 12 bases that match TRBD2. The receptor was derived from a woman older than 75 with acute or convalescent COVID-19. The CDR3 DNA reads TGTGCCAGCTCACCGGCTAGCGGGAGGGCCCCTAGCGAGCAGTACTTC. Encoded protein: CASSPASGRAPSEQYF.